This T cell receptor beta chain came from a study of neurological immune-mediated disorders. Regarding time point: longitudinal time-point 1 (baseline). V lost 11 bases and J lost 7, with 14 bases in between. The CDR3 runs to 12 residues. Germline V gene sequence: CDR1 WSHSY, CDR2 SAAADI. This clonotype has a count of ten or more. MiXCR, run by TCRdb on the 5' RACE reads, gives a single entry per CDR3 protein. The sample carries tens of thousands of distinct CDR3 sequences, 9.5% to 13% recorded once. This chain connects TRBV10-2 to TRBJ2-2; a possible D gene is TRBD2 (6 bases). The sequencing sample was made of PBMCs. This TCR was sampled from a man under 40 in good health. The CDR3 DNA reads as TGCGCCGGGGGGAGTCGGGGCGGGGAGCTGTTTTTT. This sequence encodes CAGGSRGGELFF.